The 5 T cell receptor beta chains given below trace back to one sample, sequenced in a study of T-cell reconstitution after alpha-beta-depleted transplantation in children. Unique molecular identifiers were incorporated when the TCRbeta library was constructed. Via MiXCR, TCRdb re-called the PCR reads, giving one row per CDR3 protein. The sample lists under 300,000 distinct CDR3 sequences; 9.5% to 13% were seen once. The specimen was peripheral blood, collected 180 days after TCRalphabeta/CD19-depleted stem cell transplant. These receptor sequences come from a male patient aged 2 to 10 who had a stem cell transplant for chronic granulomatous disease, so the T cells may come from the graft donor.

This clonotype was recorded many times. This chain links TRBV5-1 with TRBJ2-2; 8 bases agree with TRBD2. V gave up 2 bases and J gave up 6 bases; unmatched junction bases: 6. Germline V lookup: CDR1 SGHRS, CDR2 YFSETQ. CDR3 size: 15 residues. The CDR3 region is CASSLGSGTAGELFF. CDR3 bases: TGCGCCAGCAGCTTAGGTAGCGGGACGGCCGGGGAGCTGTTTTTT.

The rearrangement joins TRBV28 to TRBJ2-1; TRBD2 is a possible D gene (6 bases). Trimming stripped 6 bases from V and 9 bases from J, with 15 bases between. The CDR3 consists of 13 residues. Germline V lookup: CDR1 MDHEN, CDR2 SYDVKM. CDR3 bases: TGTGCCAGCAGAAAAATGGGGGGTATTGAGCAGTTCTTC. Amino acids: CASRKMGGIEQFF.

The table lists this clonotype with many counts. This rearrangement joins TRBV6-5 to TRBJ2-3, with 7 bases that match TRBD2. Germline CDR1 is MNHEY and CDR2 is SVGAGI. The V and J ends lost 0 bases and 1 base, in that order; junction bases with no gene match: 1. The CDR3 totals 15 residues. CDR3: CASSYSGRGTDTQYF. The CDR3 DNA reads TGTGCCAGCAGTTACTCAGGGAGGGGCACAGATACGCAGTATTTT.

This clonotype has a count of ten or more. The CDR3 reads CASSLAGGALRDAYGYTF. The CDR3 nucleotides read TGTGCCAGCAGCTTGGCCGGGGGCGCTCTTAGAGATGCCTATGGCTACACCTTC. This rearrangement joins TRBV5-5 to TRBJ1-2; TRBD1 might be the D (6 bases). Per germline, CDR1 SGHKS and CDR2 YYEKEE (reference sequence). V lost 0 bases, J lost 4 bases, and 22 bases lay in between. The CDR3 runs to 18 residues.

This clonotype has ten or more counts. The J gene is TRBJ2-3, the V gene TRBV29-1; the D gene is possibly TRBD2 (6 bases). Germline V lookup: CDR1 SQVTM, CDR2 ANQGSEA. The CDR3 runs 14 residues. V dropped 1 base and J dropped 4 bases, with 12 bases sitting between them. This CDR3 reads CSVEGRERSDTQYF. The CDR3, as DNA: TGCAGCGTTGAAGGGCGGGAAAGATCAGATACGCAGTATTTT.